This entry lists 22 T cell receptor beta chains sequenced from one sample in a study of CD8+ T cells in alopecia areata. The authors extracted RNA and reverse transcribed it into cDNA as the sequencing template. Sequencing used immunoSEQ multiplex PCR; TCRdb keeps in-frame clones, though not all of them. The table shows 200,000 to 250,000 clones, with under 70% occurring only once. Sequenced here: CD4+ T cells sorted from blood, sampled at week 0. Receptors were obtained from a human donor with alopecia areata.

The CDR3 DNA is TGTGCCAGCTCCCTGATTGAGGATCGCAATCAGCCCCAGCATTTT. Its protein is CASSLIEDRNQPQHF. J is TRBJ1-5 and V is TRBV18, with D unresolved. CDR3 length: 15 residues. Trimming stripped 6 bases from V and 2 bases from J, with 14 bases between. Germline CDR1 reads KGHSH; CDR2 reads LQKENI.

This clone occurred a few times. Germline and junction disagree at one end, which may indicate a read error. The V gene is TRBV30, the J gene TRBJ2-1, with D perhaps TRBD2 (5 bases). CDR3 length: 10 amino acids. CDR1 is GTSNPN and CDR2 is SVGIG in the germline V gene (reference sequence). The CDR3 is CAGSYNEQFF. The CDR3 DNA reads as TGTGCCGGGAGTTACAATGAGCAGTTCTTC. The full variable domain, with the rest looked up from reference TRBV30 and TRBJ2-1, is SQTIHQWPATLVQPVGSPLSLECTVEGTSNPNLYWYRQAAGRGLQLLFYSVGIGQISSEVPQNLSASRPQDRQFILSSKKLLLSDSGFYLCAGSYNEQFFGPGTRLTVL.

The chain joins TRBV4-1 to TRBJ1-4; D remains ambiguous. V lost 2 bases and J 6 bases, leaving 10 bases between the germline ends. This CDR3 has 14 amino acids. Germline CDR1 and CDR2: MGHRA and YSYEKL. The CDR3 loop reads CASSQLEVDEKLFF. The CDR3 nucleotides read TGCGCCAGCAGCCAACTTGAGGTGGATGAAAAACTGTTTTTT.

This clone was detected a few times. The V call is TRBV7-9, the J call TRBJ2-3; maybe TRBD2 (6 bases). The CDR3 covers 12 residues. From germline, CDR1 is SEHNR and CDR2 FQNEAQ (reference sequence). Trimming took 6 bases from V and 2 from J, leaving 6 bases between them. The chain's CDR3 is CASRDYTDTQYF. The CDR3 DNA reads as TGTGCCAGCAGGGACTACACAGATACGCAGTATTTT.

Comment on this clone: This sample also contains other DNA sequences that code for the same CDR3. The chain joins TRBV29-1 to TRBJ2-3, with 7 bases that match TRBD1. The CDR3 contains 13 residues. Looked up from germline, CDR1 is SQVTM and CDR2 is ANQGSEA. With V trimmed by 5 bases and J by 1 base, 3 bases remained unmatched. The DNA of the CDR3 is TGCAGCGTTCGACAGGGCGGCACAGATACGCAGTATTTT. Encoded protein: CSVRQGGTDTQYF.

The chain carries TRBV29-1 and TRBJ2-3, with a tentative D call TRBD1 (5 bases). V was clipped by 6 bases and J by 1 base, with 8 bases between them. The germline V gene has CDR1 SQVTM and CDR2 ANQGSEA. The CDR3 length is 12 residues. CDR3 protein: CSVPTGTDTQYF. DNA of the CDR3: TGCAGCGTCCCGACAGGCACAGATACGCAGTATTTT.

This chain connects TRBV30 to TRBJ2-5; the D gene could be TRBD1 or TRBD2 (5 bases each). CDR3 length: 15 amino acids. Trimming took off 5 bases at V and 4 bases at J, with 20 bases between the two ends. CDR1 and CDR2 (germline): GTSNPN, SVGIG (reference sequence). Written as DNA, the CDR3 is TGTGCCTGGGGTTCCGGGACCCCGCCCTTAGAGACCCAGTACTTC. It specifies CAWGSGTPPLETQYF.

The rearrangement links TRBV30 to TRBJ1-1; D unresolved. CDR3 length: 13 residues. Germline CDR1 reads GTSNPN; CDR2 reads SVGIG (reference sequence). Trimming pared 2 bases from V and 1 base from J, leaving 8 bases between. In DNA form, the CDR3 reads TGTGCCTGGAGTCCACCCCAGAACACTGAAGCTTTCTTT. Translation gives CAWSPPQNTEAFF.

The rearrangement links TRBV29-1 to TRBJ2-5; no definite D call. There are 14 residues in the CDR3. Trimming stripped 4 bases from V and 2 bases from J, with 14 bases between. Germline CDR1 reads SQVTM; CDR2 reads ANQGSEA. This CDR3 reads CSVGHPTQQETQYF. In DNA form, the CDR3 reads TGCAGCGTTGGGCACCCGACCCAGCAAGAGACCCAGTACTTC.

The rearrangement joins TRBV19 to TRBJ2-3; perhaps D is TRBD1 or TRBD2 (5 bases each). The CDR3 is 13 residues long. Germline V gives CDR1 LNHDA, CDR2 SQIVND (reference sequence). V lost 9 bases to trimming and J lost 2 bases, with 12 bases between them. As DNA, the CDR3 is TGTGCCAGCACGGGACCCATCACAGATACGCAGTATTTT. Residues: CASTGPITDTQYF.

V and J are TRBV29-1 and TRBJ1-2, with D hard to call. Trimming cost V 3 bases and J 0 bases, with 8 bases left between them. This CDR3 spans 13 amino acids. Per the germline V gene, CDR1 is SQVTM and CDR2 is ANQGSEA. The CDR3 here is CSVDSVANYGYTF. CDR3 DNA sequence: TGCAGCGTTGATTCGGTAGCTAACTATGGCTACACCTTC.

The rearrangement links TRBV7-2 to TRBJ2-3; D is ambiguous. There are 13 residues in the CDR3. Germline CDR1 reads SGHTA; CDR2 reads FQGNSA. With 3 bases removed from V and 0 bases from J, the gap between germline ends came to 4 bases. The CDR3 spells CASSFDSTDTQYF. CDR3 nucleotides: TGTGCCAGCAGCTTTGACAGCACAGATACGCAGTATTTT.

The gene calls are TRBV25-1 and TRBJ2-3; TRBD2 matches 8 bases. The CDR3 has 15 amino acids. J gave up 2 bases and V 7 bases, and 8 bases lay outside the gene matches. CDR1 and CDR2 (germline): MGHDK, SYGVNS. The CDR3 DNA reads TGTGCCAGCACTGTCGCGGGGGGATTCACAGATACGCAGTATTTT. Residues: CASTVAGGFTDTQYF.

The chain joins TRBV5-6 to TRBJ2-4; 8 nucleotides align to TRBD1. The CDR3 runs to 13 residues. Per the germline V gene, CDR1 is SGHDT and CDR2 is YYEEEE. Germline trimming cut 4 bases from V and 9 bases from J; bases unmatched to any gene: 6. The CDR3 DNA reads TGTGCCAGCAGCCTGGCCGGGACAGGCATTCAGTACTTC. Residues: CASSLAGTGIQYF.

This chain joins TRBV30 and TRBJ1-2; D is possibly TRBD1 (5 bases). V lost 7 bases, J lost 8 bases, and 11 bases lay in between. The CDR3 consists of 10 residues. Germline CDR1 GTSNPN, CDR2 SVGIG (reference sequence). This CDR3 is CALGPPGYTF. The CDR3 region has the DNA TGTGCCTTGGGACCACCGGGCTACACCTTC.

This clone was detected only once. The chain uses TRBV7-8 and TRBJ1-6, with D perhaps matching TRBD1 (6 bases). Germline assignment: CDR1 SGHVS and CDR2 FQNEAQ. Trimming stripped 4 bases from V and 7 bases from J, with 20 bases between. This CDR3 is built from 17 residues. DNA for the CDR3: TGTGCCAGCAGCTCTGGGGCCCCAGGGGATCAGAATTCACCCCTCCACTTT. Translating gives CASSSGAPGDQNSPLHF.

The gene calls are TRBV5-1 and TRBJ2-7; 10 nucleotides agree with TRBD2. The V gene end was trimmed by 4 bases and the J gene end by 3 bases; junction bases not matched to a gene: 1. The CDR3 contains 13 residues. Germline V CDR1 and CDR2: SGHRS, YFSETQ. CDR3 sequence: CASSTSGVYEQYF. CDR3 nucleotides: TGCGCCAGCAGCACTAGCGGGGTCTACGAGCAGTACTTC. Looking up the rest from reference TRBV5-1 and TRBJ2-7 gives the full variable domain: KAGVTQTPRYLIKTRGQQVTLSCSPISGHRSVSWYQQTPGQGLQFLFEYFSETQRNKGNFPGRFSGRQFSNSRSEMNVSTLELGDSALYLCASSTSGVYEQYFGPGTRLTVT.

This clone was counted many times. This rearrangement joins TRBV2 to TRBJ2-3; the D gene is possibly TRBD2 (6 bases). CDR3 length: 14 amino acids. From germline, CDR1 is SNHLY and CDR2 FYNNEI. Trimming shortened V by 5 bases and J by 1 base, and 10 bases separated the two germline ends. This CDR3 reads CASSSWGGTDTQYF. CDR3 nucleotides: TGTGCCAGCAGTTCGTGGGGGGGCACAGATACGCAGTATTTT.

This chain connects TRBV5-6 to TRBJ2-1; D might be TRBD1 (5 bases). Germline values: CDR1 SGHDT, CDR2 YYEEEE. The V end was cut by 0 bases, the J end by 9 bases, with 10 bases between. This CDR3 is 13 amino acids long. CDR3 in DNA: TGTGCCAGCAGCTTGGGACAGATTCTTGAGCAGTTCTTC. Its translation: CASSLGQILEQFF.

This clone has a single count. J is TRBJ1-1 and V is TRBV6-5; 7 bases align to TRBD1. Germline CDR1 reads MNHEY; CDR2 reads SVGAGI. CDR3 size: 15 residues. The J segment lost 5 bases and the V segment lost 6 bases, leaving 12 bases of the junction unmatched. The CDR3 region has the DNA TGTGCCAGCAGGTACCCCGGGACAGCGAAGACTGAAGCTTTCTTT. Translating it yields CASRYPGTAKTEAFF.

The chain recombines TRBV29-1 with TRBJ1-1; the D is unclear. The V gene lost 4 bases and the J gene lost 1 base, with 4 bases spanning the gap. CDR3 length: 11 amino acids. Per germline, CDR1 SQVTM and CDR2 ANQGSEA. CDR3 in amino acids: CSVATNTEAFF. The CDR3 nucleotides are TGCAGCGTTGCTACGAACACTGAAGCTTTCTTT.

The J gene is TRBJ2-7, the V gene TRBV29-1, with 8 bases lining up with TRBD1. Trimming removed 7 bases from V and 7 bases from J; junction bases left unmatched: 12. This CDR3 has 13 residues. Germline lookup yields CDR1 SQVTM and CDR2 ANQGSEA. The CDR3: CSARQGIVKEQYF. DNA of the CDR3: TGCAGCGCTCGACAGGGGATCGTGAAAGAGCAGTACTTC.